This is a list of T cell receptor beta chains from one sample in a study of identical twins. TCRdb reprocessed the 5' RACE reads with MiXCR, giving one entry per CDR3 protein. This table holds 1,800,000 or so distinct CDR3 sequences, around 29% found once. The sequenced material came from cord blood. The receptors were gathered from a newborn girl in good health. The CDR3 runs from the conserved cysteine through the conserved F or W. The order of the fields is J gene, clone size, D gene, V gene, CDR3 DNA, CDR3 protein. The D gene is left open where the match is weak. Size values are once, few and many counts, or a class for expanded clones, and some rows have none.

J gene: TRBJ1-5
clone size: -
D gene: -
V gene: TRBV4-1
CDR3 DNA: TGCGCCAGCAGCCAGCTCGGGGACCCTACCTATAGCAATCAGCCCCAGCATTTT
CDR3 protein: CASSQLGDPTYSNQPQHF

J gene: TRBJ2-1
clone size: -
D gene: TRBD1
V gene: TRBV12-3/TRBV12-4
CDR3 DNA: TGTGCCAGCAGAGGGACAGTCCGCTCCTACAATGAGCAGTTCTTC
CDR3 protein: CASRGTVRSYNEQFF

J gene: TRBJ1-6
clone size: -
D gene: TRBD1
V gene: TRBV20-1
CDR3 DNA: TGCAGTGCTAGGGGACAGGTGCATAATTCACCCCTCCACTTT
CDR3 protein: CSARGQVHNSPLHF

J gene: TRBJ1-5
clone size: -
D gene: -
V gene: TRBV20-1
CDR3 DNA: TGCAGTGCCTTACGGACAGATAGCAATCAGCCCCAGCATTTT
CDR3 protein: CSALRTDSNQPQHF

J gene: TRBJ2-7
clone size: once
D gene: TRBD2
V gene: TRBV2
CDR3 DNA: TGTGCCAGCAGGGGCCAGCGGGAGCTCTACGAGCAGTACTTC
CDR3 protein: CASRGQRELYEQYF

J gene: TRBJ2-3
clone size: -
D gene: -
V gene: TRBV15
CDR3 DNA: TGTGCCACCAGCAGAGATGGGAGTGATACGCAGTATTTT
CDR3 protein: CATSRDGSDTQYF

J gene: TRBJ1-1
clone size: few
D gene: TRBD1
V gene: TRBV7-9
CDR3 DNA: TGTGCCAGCAGCTTACCCCTACGACAGGGGAACACTGAAGCTTTCTTT
CDR3 protein: CASSLPLRQGNTEAFF

J gene: TRBJ2-6
clone size: -
D gene: -
V gene: TRBV20-1
CDR3 DNA: TGCAGTGCTAGAGATGGCGCAGCCCCCTCTGGGGCCAACGTCCTGACTTTC
CDR3 protein: CSARDGAAPSGANVLTF

J gene: TRBJ2-3
clone size: few
D gene: TRBD2
V gene: TRBV24-1
CDR3 DNA: TGTGCCACCAGTGACCCCCGGACTAGCGGGAGGGAGGCAGATACGCAGTATTTT
CDR3 protein: CATSDPRTSGREADTQYF

J gene: TRBJ1-3
clone size: few
D gene: TRBD1
V gene: TRBV29-1
CDR3 DNA: TGCAGCGTCCGCGGGACAGGGACCTCTGGAAACACCATATATTTT
CDR3 protein: CSVRGTGTSGNTIYF

J gene: TRBJ1-4
clone size: many
D gene: -
V gene: TRBV20-1
CDR3 DNA: TGCAGTGCTAGTAGGACTACTAATGAAAAACTGTTTTTT
CDR3 protein: CSASRTTNEKLFF

J gene: TRBJ1-2
clone size: few
D gene: -
V gene: TRBV2
CDR3 DNA: TGTGCCAGCAGTGAAGCTTCGGCAGTATATGGCTACACCTTC
CDR3 protein: CASSEASAVYGYTF

J gene: TRBJ1-5
clone size: -
D gene: TRBD1
V gene: TRBV20-1
CDR3 DNA: TGCGGTGCTGAGGGGGCGAAGGGGCTGCCCCAGCATTTT
CDR3 protein: CGAEGAKGLPQHF

J gene: TRBJ2-7
clone size: -
D gene: TRBD2
V gene: TRBV25-1
CDR3 DNA: TGTGCCAGCGGGGGACTACCGCCCTACGAGCAGTACTTC
CDR3 protein: CASGGLPPYEQYF

J gene: TRBJ2-5
clone size: -
D gene: TRBD1
V gene: TRBV9
CDR3 DNA: TGTGCCAGCAGCGTATACAGGGGCCACCAAGAGACCCAGTACTTC
CDR3 protein: CASSVYRGHQETQYF

J gene: TRBJ1-1
clone size: -
D gene: TRBD1
V gene: TRBV3-1
CDR3 DNA: TGTGCCAGCAGCCAAGTTCCGGGACAGGGCGAAACTGAAGCTTTCTTT
CDR3 protein: CASSQVPGQGETEAFF

J gene: TRBJ2-5
clone size: few
D gene: -
V gene: TRBV5-1
CDR3 DNA: TGCGCCAGCAGCGGTACTCACCTCCAAGAGACCCAGTACTTC
CDR3 protein: CASSGTHLQETQYF

J gene: TRBJ2-1
clone size: -
D gene: -
V gene: TRBV24-1
CDR3 DNA: TGTGCCACCAGTGACACGGAGGGGGCCTATGAGCAGTTCTTC
CDR3 protein: CATSDTEGAYEQFF

J gene: TRBJ2-7
clone size: few
D gene: -
V gene: TRBV10-1
CDR3 DNA: TGCGCCAGCAGCCCCGAAGAGGGCCCACTAACCTACGAGCAGTACTTC
CDR3 protein: CASSPEEGPLTYEQYF

J gene: TRBJ2-1
clone size: few
D gene: TRBD1
V gene: TRBV5-1
CDR3 DNA: TGCGCCAGCAGCGTGGGACAGGCCAGTGAGCAGTTCTTC
CDR3 protein: CASSVGQASEQFF

J gene: TRBJ2-2
clone size: -
D gene: -
V gene: TRBV6-1
CDR3 DNA: TGTGCCAGCCAGGTTCGGAACACACGAACCGGGGAGCTGTTTTTT
CDR3 protein: CASQVRNTRTGELFF

J gene: TRBJ2-7
clone size: -
D gene: TRBD1
V gene: TRBV11-1
CDR3 DNA: TGTGCCAGCAGCTTAGGAGACAGGGGGTCCTACAATGAGCAGTACTTC
CDR3 protein: CASSLGDRGSYNEQYF

J gene: TRBJ2-3
clone size: -
D gene: -
V gene: TRBV7-2
CDR3 DNA: TGTGCCAGCAGCCCCGGGATGAGCGCAGATACGCAGTATTTT
CDR3 protein: CASSPGMSADTQYF

J gene: TRBJ2-2
clone size: -
D gene: TRBD2
V gene: TRBV5-1
CDR3 DNA: TGCGCCAGCCACTTTAGCGGGACGAACACCGGGGAGCTGTTTTTT
CDR3 protein: CASHFSGTNTGELFF

J gene: TRBJ2-5
clone size: -
D gene: -
V gene: TRBV20-1
CDR3 DNA: TGCAGTGCTAGCGCTTCGACAGAGACCCAGTACTTC
CDR3 protein: CSASASTETQYF

J gene: TRBJ2-3
clone size: few
D gene: TRBD1
V gene: TRBV7-2
CDR3 DNA: TGTGCCAGCAGCTTAGGAGGACAGGCAGATACGCAGTATTTT
CDR3 protein: CASSLGGQADTQYF

J gene: TRBJ2-4
clone size: -
D gene: -
V gene: TRBV6-1
CDR3 DNA: TGTGCCAGCAGTGAGGCAATCGGGGCCAAAAACATTCAGTACTTC
CDR3 protein: CASSEAIGAKNIQYF

J gene: TRBJ2-7
clone size: -
D gene: TRBD2
V gene: TRBV18
CDR3 DNA: TGTGCCAGCTCACCATTTCCTAGCGGGAGGGGCTACAATGAGCAGTACTTC
CDR3 protein: CASSPFPSGRGYNEQYF

J gene: TRBJ1-4
clone size: once
D gene: -
V gene: TRBV15
CDR3 DNA: TGTGCCACCAGCGAAACCGGCGAAAAACTGTTTTTT
CDR3 protein: CATSETGEKLFF

J gene: TRBJ2-7
clone size: few
D gene: TRBD2
V gene: TRBV13
CDR3 DNA: TGTGCCAGCAGCTTAGAAAAGGGGCGGGGGAGATACGAGCAGTACTTC
CDR3 protein: CASSLEKGRGRYEQYF

J gene: TRBJ2-4
clone size: few
D gene: -
V gene: TRBV4-1
CDR3 DNA: TGCGCCAGCAGCCAAGGGTCTCAGAGGGCCCTAGCCAAAAACATTCAGTACTTC
CDR3 protein: CASSQGSQRALAKNIQYF

J gene: TRBJ2-7
clone size: -
D gene: TRBD2
V gene: TRBV10-3
CDR3 DNA: TGTGCCATCAGTGTCGGGCTAGCGGGAGACAAACCCTACGAGCAGTACTTC
CDR3 protein: CAISVGLAGDKPYEQYF

J gene: TRBJ2-1
clone size: few
D gene: -
V gene: TRBV28
CDR3 DNA: TGTGCCAGCAGTTTTAGTGGGGGCCAATACAATGAGCAGTTCTTC
CDR3 protein: CASSFSGGQYNEQFF

J gene: TRBJ2-1
clone size: -
D gene: TRBD2
V gene: TRBV2
CDR3 DNA: TGTGCCAGCAGTGCTAGCGGGAGAGATCACAATGAGCAGTTCTTC
CDR3 protein: CASSASGRDHNEQFF

J gene: TRBJ2-3
clone size: -
D gene: -
V gene: TRBV11-2
CDR3 DNA: TGTGCCAGCAGCTTAGTCTCGGGACTTCTCACAGATACGCAGTATTTT
CDR3 protein: CASSLVSGLLTDTQYF

J gene: TRBJ2-1
clone size: few
D gene: TRBD2
V gene: TRBV2
CDR3 DNA: TGTGCCAGCAGTGATCCCGGGACTAATCCGAATGAGCAGTTCTTC
CDR3 protein: CASSDPGTNPNEQFF

J gene: TRBJ1-3
clone size: -
D gene: -
V gene: TRBV5-1
CDR3 DNA: TGCGCCAGCAGCTTGGCCCAGGGCTTTGGAAACACCATATATTTT
CDR3 protein: CASSLAQGFGNTIYF

J gene: TRBJ1-2
clone size: few
D gene: TRBD1
V gene: TRBV4-2
CDR3 DNA: TGTGCCAGCAGCCAAAGGGACAGGGGGCCTAATGGCTACACCTTC
CDR3 protein: CASSQRDRGPNGYTF

J gene: TRBJ2-7
clone size: -
D gene: -
V gene: TRBV10-3
CDR3 DNA: TGTGCCATCAGTGGAAGGGACGGCTACAATGAGCAGTACTTC
CDR3 protein: CAISGRDGYNEQYF

J gene: TRBJ2-7
clone size: many
D gene: -
V gene: TRBV28
CDR3 DNA: TGTGCCAGCAGTTTTCATCGGCACTCCTACGAGCAGTACTTC
CDR3 protein: CASSFHRHSYEQYF

J gene: TRBJ1-4
clone size: few
D gene: -
V gene: TRBV13
CDR3 DNA: TGTGCCAGCAGCTTAGGGTGGGGGCCCGAAAAACTGTTTTTT
CDR3 protein: CASSLGWGPEKLFF

J gene: TRBJ2-3
clone size: few
D gene: TRBD1
V gene: TRBV6-5
CDR3 DNA: TGTGCCAGCAGGCTGACAGGGGGGGTACACACAGATACGCAGTATTTT
CDR3 protein: CASRLTGGVHTDTQYF

J gene: TRBJ1-1
clone size: -
D gene: -
V gene: TRBV11-2
CDR3 DNA: TGTGCCAGCAGCTTATCCCTGACGATGAACACTGAAGCTTTCTTT
CDR3 protein: CASSLSLTMNTEAFF

J gene: TRBJ2-7
clone size: -
D gene: TRBD2
V gene: TRBV7-2
CDR3 DNA: TGTGCCAGCAGCTTAATACTACTAGCGGGCTCCGAGCAGTACTTC
CDR3 protein: CASSLILLAGSEQYF

J gene: TRBJ2-3
clone size: -
D gene: TRBD2
V gene: TRBV11-2
CDR3 DNA: TGTGCCAGCAGCCCGCGGACTAGCGGGGGCAACACAGATACGCAGTATTTT
CDR3 protein: CASSPRTSGGNTDTQYF

J gene: TRBJ1-5
clone size: few
D gene: -
V gene: TRBV10-1
CDR3 DNA: TGCGCCAGCAGGTCACAGGCCGGAGGCAATCAGCCCCAGCATTTT
CDR3 protein: CASRSQAGGNQPQHF

J gene: TRBJ1-5
clone size: few
D gene: -
V gene: TRBV20-1
CDR3 DNA: TGCAGTGCTAGGACCTTTAATAGCAATCAGCCCCAGCATTTT
CDR3 protein: CSARTFNSNQPQHF

J gene: TRBJ1-1
clone size: -
D gene: -
V gene: TRBV12-3/TRBV12-4
CDR3 DNA: TGTGCCAGCACCATGGGGGCACTCAACACTGAAGCTTTCTTT
CDR3 protein: CASTMGALNTEAFF

J gene: TRBJ1-1
clone size: few
D gene: -
V gene: TRBV21-1
CDR3 DNA: TGTGCCAGCAGCAAAGTGCCTCCCATGAACACTGAAGCTTTCTTT
CDR3 protein: CASSKVPPMNTEAFF

J gene: TRBJ1-4
clone size: few
D gene: -
V gene: TRBV7-9
CDR3 DNA: TGTGCCAGCAGCTCCGAACAGGGATACGGCGAAAAACTGTTTTTT
CDR3 protein: CASSSEQGYGEKLFF

J gene: TRBJ1-2
clone size: few
D gene: -
V gene: TRBV20-1
CDR3 DNA: TGCAGTGCTGGTACCGGGACGGGCTATGGCTACACCTTC
CDR3 protein: CSAGTGTGYGYTF

J gene: TRBJ1-2
clone size: once
D gene: -
V gene: TRBV27
CDR3 DNA: TGTGCCAGCAGTTTAACGCCGGACAGTATCTATGGCTACACCTTC
CDR3 protein: CASSLTPDSIYGYTF

J gene: TRBJ2-1
clone size: -
D gene: TRBD1
V gene: TRBV4-2
CDR3 DNA: TGTGCCAGCAGCCAAGTTGGGACAGGGGACAATGAGCAGTTCTTC
CDR3 protein: CASSQVGTGDNEQFF

J gene: TRBJ2-3
clone size: few
D gene: TRBD2
V gene: TRBV4-1
CDR3 DNA: TGCGCCAGCAGCCGATCACTTCTAGCGGGAGCCCGCACAGATACGCAGTATTTT
CDR3 protein: CASSRSLLAGARTDTQYF

J gene: TRBJ2-4
clone size: few
D gene: TRBD2
V gene: TRBV3-1
CDR3 DNA: TGTGCCAGCAGCCAGTGGACTAGTGGGAAAAACATTCAGTACTTC
CDR3 protein: CASSQWTSGKNIQYF